Below are 11 T cell receptor beta chains sequenced from a single sample in a study of T cell repertoires in cytomegalovirus infection. Their cognate antigens are unknown. MiXCR, applied by TCRdb to the reads, yields one record per CDR3 protein. The profile shows under 350,000 distinct CDR3 sequences, 22% of them singletons. The starting material was cultured PBMCs, obtained from culture after CMV antigen stimulation. These receptors came from a human donor in good health (CMV status not recorded). Some clones in this sample may be carry-over from other donors' samples.

This clonotype was counted only a few times. The rearrangement joins TRBV19 to TRBJ2-1; the D gene could be TRBD1 or TRBD2 (5 bases each). Trimming took off 5 bases at V and 6 bases at J, with 20 bases between the two ends. CDR3 length equals 16 residues. Germline CDR1 reads LNHDA; CDR2 reads SQIVND (reference sequence). CDR3 DNA sequence: TGTGCCAGTAGTGTGGGTTGGGTCCGGGACCGCAATGAGCAGTTCTTC. Translated: CASSVGWVRDRNEQFF.

There are many counts of this clonotype. This chain uses TRBV7-2 with TRBJ2-7, with TRBD2 matching over 8 bases. This CDR3 is 14 amino acids long. The germline V gene has CDR1 SGHTA and CDR2 FQGNSA. The V and J ends lost 5 bases and 10 bases, in that order; junction bases with no gene match: 13. This CDR3 is CASSPRTSPDPQYF. CDR3 in DNA: TGTGCCAGCAGCCCAAGGACTAGCCCGGACCCACAGTACTTC. The variable domain in full, with the rest retrieved from reference TRBV7-2 and TRBJ2-7, is GAGVSQSPSNKVTEKGKDVELRCDPISGHTALYWYRQSLGQGLEFLIYFQGNSAPDKSGLPSDRFSAERTGGSVSTLTIQRTQQEDSAVYLCASSPRTSPDPQYFGPGTRLTVT.

This clonotype was seen many times. The rearrangement links TRBV7-9 to TRBJ2-1; 7 bases align to TRBD2. Germline V gene sequence: CDR1 SEHNR, CDR2 FQNEAQ (reference sequence). V was clipped by 1 base and J by 5 bases; unmatched bases: 11. The CDR3 totals 17 residues. CDR3 protein: CASSLGSLGGSNNEQFF. Here the CDR3 DNA reads TGTGCCAGCAGCTTAGGTTCTTTGGGCGGGAGTAACAATGAGCAGTTCTTC.

This clonotype was detected a few times. The CDR3 spells CATSDSDGNYGYTF. The CDR3 DNA follows: TGTGCCACCAGTGATTCCGACGGTAACTATGGCTACACCTTC. V usage is TRBV24-1 and J usage is TRBJ1-2; D is uncertain. The V end was cut by 2 bases, the J end by 1 base, with 7 bases between. The CDR3 length is 14 residues. Germline-derived CDR1 and CDR2 are KGHDR and SFDVKD.

The chain couples TRBV20-1 to TRBJ2-3, with D tentatively TRBD2 (6 bases). This CDR3 contains 14 residues. Trimming removed 6 bases from V and 0 bases from J, with 13 bases in between. Germline V gene data show CDR1 as DFQATT and CDR2 as SNEGSKA (reference sequence). CDR3 region: CSAPDYLSTDTQYF. The CDR3 DNA reads TGCAGTGCCCCGGACTACCTAAGCACAGATACGCAGTATTTT.

V is TRBV4-3 and J is TRBJ1-2; 8 bases fit TRBD1. Germline lookup yields CDR1 LGHNA and CDR2 YSLEER. CDR3 size: 14 residues. V trimming: 0 bases; J trimming: 3 bases; junction bases outside the gene matches: 0. CDR3 protein: CASSQDRGHYGYTF. As DNA, the CDR3 is TGCGCCAGCAGCCAAGACAGGGGGCACTATGGCTACACCTTC.

This clonotype came up a few times. The chain couples TRBV5-1 to TRBJ2-1, with D tentatively TRBD2 (6 bases). The CDR3 sequence is 14 residues long. From germline, CDR1 is SGHRS and CDR2 YFSETQ. The germline V and J ends were trimmed by 1 base and 7 bases, with 12 bases remaining between them. For the CDR3, the DNA is TGCGCCAGCAGCTTGATAGGGGAGGAGAATGAGCAGTTCTTC. Translation: CASSLIGEENEQFF.

In its sample, this clonotype was seen many times. The chain joins TRBV6-2 or TRBV6-3 to TRBJ1-1; D not resolved. V lost 4 bases and J 3 bases, leaving 15 bases between the germline ends. This CDR3 has 15 residues. CDR1 MNHEY and CDR2 SVGEGT come from the germline V gene. This CDR3 is CASSFEPAGDTEAFF. CDR3 nucleotides: TGTGCCAGCAGTTTCGAACCCGCCGGGGACACTGAAGCTTTCTTT.

The chain couples TRBV19 to TRBJ1-5; TRBD1 agrees at 9 bases. Unmatched junction bases numbered 2, after V lost 4 bases and J lost 1 base. Germline CDR1 LNHDA, CDR2 SQIVND (reference sequence). This CDR3 has 15 amino acids. The CDR3 spells CASSRDRASNQPQHF. CDR3 sequence (DNA): TGTGCCAGTAGTAGGGACAGGGCAAGCAATCAGCCCCAGCATTTT.

This clonotype was recorded many times. This rearrangement joins TRBV7-2 to TRBJ2-1; D gene ambiguous. Trimming removed 1 base at V and 7 bases at J, with 8 bases between. Germline V gene lookup returns CDR1 SGHTA and CDR2 FQGNSA. The CDR3 sequence is 13 residues long. The DNA for the CDR3 is TGTGCCAGCAGCTTAGATCTTCAAAATGAGCAGTTCTTC. Its protein product is CASSLDLQNEQFF.

Ten or more counts support this clonotype. The genes are TRBV4-1 and TRBJ2-5; TRBD2 aligns across 8 bases. From germline, CDR1 is MGHRA and CDR2 YSYEKL. There are 15 residues in the CDR3. After removal of 1 base from V and 4 bases from J, the junction contained 5 bases not matched to a gene. CDR3: CASSQGGLVGETQYF. CDR3 nucleotides: TGCGCCAGCAGCCAAGGGGGACTAGTGGGAGAGACCCAGTACTTC.